This TCR beta chain was found in a study of T cells in Graves' hyperthyroidism and ophthalmopathy. Study details: Any treatment followed the collection of peripheral blood at initial diagnosis.

The sample holds many counts of this clonotype. Its antigen is not known. Researchers took RNA transcripts and amplified the TCR beta CDR3 regions from them. TCR CDR3 regions were first amplified by RT-PCR with HTBI primers. From the multiplex PCR reads, TCRdb called clonotypes with MiXCR, one entry per CDR3 protein. The sample consists of some 490,000 distinct CDR3 sequences, about 16% of them appearing once. Study-wide points: Through a model of 13 V-J features, ophthalmopathy was separated from stable hyperthyroidism.

The origin of this receptor is a woman in her twenties or thirties with Graves' ophthalmopathy. The sequencing input was blood.

The CDR3: CASSQRGGDTQYF. The CDR3 coding sequence is TGTGCCAGCAGCCAGCGTGGGGGAGATACGCAGTATTTT. V usage is TRBV14 and J usage is TRBJ2-3; D could derive from TRBD1 or TRBD2 (5 bases each). Trimming left V 3 bases short and J 5 bases short, with 9 bases between. CDR1 and CDR2 from the germline V gene are SGHDN and FVKESK. The CDR3 runs to 13 residues.